Given below is one T cell receptor beta chain in context. The sample comes from a study of blood T cell repertoires in COVID-19. Clones were read by immunoSEQ multiplex PCR, and TCRdb kept only the in-frame ones, dropping some. The repertoire has about 250,000 clones, approximately 90% of them found once; the top ten carry just under 6.5%. Trimming left V 5 bases short and J 2 bases short, with 15 bases between. The V gene's germline CDR1 is SQVTM and CDR2 ANQGSEA. The CDR3 extends over 14 amino acids. The sample taken for sequencing was peripheral blood. The rearrangement uses TRBV29-1 and TRBJ2-5; a weak D match, TRBD2 (5 bases). The origin of this receptor is a woman aged 25 to 39 with COVID-19, enrolled during active disease. The CDR3 loop is CSVTHLGGQETQYF. The CDR3 DNA follows: TGCAGCGTTACTCACCTCGGCGGGCAAGAGACCCAGTACTTC. The complete variable domain, with remaining parts taken from reference TRBV29-1 and TRBJ2-5, reads SAVISQKPSRDICQRGTSLTIQCQVDSQVTMMFWYRQQPGQSLTLIATANQGSEATYESGFVIDKFPISRPNLTFSTLTVSNMSPEDSSIYLCSVTHLGGQETQYFGPGTRLLVL.